This TCR beta chain derives from a study of T cell responses to AZD1222 COVID-19 vaccine. The table came from immunoSEQ multiplex PCR; TCRdb's copy has only in-frame clones and leaves some out. Here the sample spans 150,000 to 200,000 clones, around 88% being singletons. Germline assignment: CDR1 LNHDA and CDR2 SQIVND (reference sequence). The CDR3 totals 17 residues. The V gene lost 3 bases and the J gene lost 1 base, with 18 bases spanning the gap. The chain combines TRBV19 with TRBJ1-1; perhaps TRBD1 as D (6 bases). The source was peripheral blood, collected 28 days after the second AZD1222 dose. The origin of this receptor is an adult who received the AZD1222 COVID-19 vaccine. The CDR3 region is CASSISTGGEGNTEAFF. The CDR3 nucleotides read TGTGCCAGTAGTATTTCTACGGGGGGCGAGGGGAACACTGAAGCTTTCTTT.